This T cell receptor (beta chain) was found in a study of blood T cell repertoires in COVID-19. The overall study: The United States, Italy and Spain provided the acute and convalescent COVID-19 samples.

Germline trimming cut 6 bases from V and 4 bases from J; bases unmatched to any gene: 4. The germline V gene encodes CDR1 SEHNR and CDR2 FQNEAQ (reference sequence). The CDR3 spans 14 residues. Under the authors' procedure: Amplified reference gene primers provided the basis for estimating nucleated cell counts. Measured with immunoSEQ multiplex PCR; TCRdb has only the in-frame clones, and not every one. V, J and clone size derive from that table, while D and trimming were established from the DNA sequence. The sample includes about 53,000 clones, around nine tenths of them seen just once. The receptor comes from a man aged 50-60 years with acute or convalescent COVID-19. Sequencing was carried out using peripheral blood. The chain recombines TRBV7-9 with TRBJ2-2; 8 bases fit TRBD2. The CDR3 spells CASRAGGRTGELFF. In DNA form, the CDR3 reads TGTGCCAGCAGGGCGGGGGGCCGCACCGGGGAGCTGTTTTTT.